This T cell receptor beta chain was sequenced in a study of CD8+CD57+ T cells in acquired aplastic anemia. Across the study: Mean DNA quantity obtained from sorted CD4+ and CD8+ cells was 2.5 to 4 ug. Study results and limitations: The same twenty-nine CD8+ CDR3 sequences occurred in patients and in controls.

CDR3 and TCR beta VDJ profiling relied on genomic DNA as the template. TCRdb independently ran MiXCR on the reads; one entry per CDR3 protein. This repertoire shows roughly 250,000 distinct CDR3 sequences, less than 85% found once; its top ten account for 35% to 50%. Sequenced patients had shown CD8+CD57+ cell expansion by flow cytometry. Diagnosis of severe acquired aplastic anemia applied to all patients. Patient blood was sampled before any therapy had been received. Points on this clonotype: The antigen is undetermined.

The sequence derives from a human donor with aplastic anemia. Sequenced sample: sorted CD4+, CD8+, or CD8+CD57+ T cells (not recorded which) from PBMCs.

The DNA for the CDR3 is TGTGCCAGCAGCGAAACTTCTTGGGACACTGAAGCTTTCTTT. As protein: CASSETSWDTEAFF. The chain carries TRBV7-9 and TRBJ1-1, with D uncertain. The CDR3 consists of 14 residues. CDR1 and CDR2 from the germline V gene are SEHNR and FQNEAQ (reference sequence). V gave up 5 bases and J gave up 3 bases, with 13 bases separating them.